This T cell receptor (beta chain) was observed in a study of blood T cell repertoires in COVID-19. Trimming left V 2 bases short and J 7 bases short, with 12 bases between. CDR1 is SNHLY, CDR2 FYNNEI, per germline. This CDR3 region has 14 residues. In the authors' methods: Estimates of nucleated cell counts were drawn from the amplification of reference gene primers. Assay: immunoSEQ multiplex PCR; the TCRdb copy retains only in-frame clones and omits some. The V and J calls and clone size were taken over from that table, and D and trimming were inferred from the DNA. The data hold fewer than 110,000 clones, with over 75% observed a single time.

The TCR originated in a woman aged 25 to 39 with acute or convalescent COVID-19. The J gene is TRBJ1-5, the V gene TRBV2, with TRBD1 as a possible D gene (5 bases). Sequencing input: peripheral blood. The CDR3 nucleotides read TGTGCCAGCAGTGAAATGGGGGGGGAGCAGCCCCAGCATTTT. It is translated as CASSEMGGEQPQHF.